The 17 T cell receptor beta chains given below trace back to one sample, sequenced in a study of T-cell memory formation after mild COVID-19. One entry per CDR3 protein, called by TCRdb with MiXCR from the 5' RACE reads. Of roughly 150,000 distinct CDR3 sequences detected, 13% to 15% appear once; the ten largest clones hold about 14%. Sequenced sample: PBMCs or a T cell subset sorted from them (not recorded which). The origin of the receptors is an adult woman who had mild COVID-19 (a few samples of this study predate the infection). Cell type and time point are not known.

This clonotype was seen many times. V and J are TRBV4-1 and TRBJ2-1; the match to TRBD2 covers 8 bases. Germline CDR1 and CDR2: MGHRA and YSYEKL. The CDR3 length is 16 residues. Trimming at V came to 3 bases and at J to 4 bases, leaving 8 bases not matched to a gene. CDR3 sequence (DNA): TGCGCCAGCAGCCATCTTGTACTAGCGGATTACAATGAGCAGTTCTTC. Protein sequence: CASSHLVLADYNEQFF.

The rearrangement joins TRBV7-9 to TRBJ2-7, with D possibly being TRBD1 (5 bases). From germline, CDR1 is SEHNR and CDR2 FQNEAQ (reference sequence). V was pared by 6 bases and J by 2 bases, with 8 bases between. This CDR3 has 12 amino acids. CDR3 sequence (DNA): TGTGCCAGCAGAGGACAAACCTACGAGCAGTACTTC. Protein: CASRGQTYEQYF.

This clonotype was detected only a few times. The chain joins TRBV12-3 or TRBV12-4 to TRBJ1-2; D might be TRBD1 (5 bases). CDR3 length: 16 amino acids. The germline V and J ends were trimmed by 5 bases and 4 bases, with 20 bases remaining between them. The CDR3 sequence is CASSPRDRSRVYGYTF. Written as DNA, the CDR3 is TGTGCCAGCAGTCCGAGGGACCGTTCCCGGGTCTATGGCTACACCTTC.

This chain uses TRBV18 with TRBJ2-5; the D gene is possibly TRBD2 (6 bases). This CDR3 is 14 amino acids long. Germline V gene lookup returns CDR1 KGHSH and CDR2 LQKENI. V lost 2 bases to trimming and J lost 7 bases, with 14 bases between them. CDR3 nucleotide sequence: TGTGCCAGCTCACCAGGCGGGGCTGGGGGGACCCAGTACTTC. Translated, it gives CASSPGGAGGTQYF.

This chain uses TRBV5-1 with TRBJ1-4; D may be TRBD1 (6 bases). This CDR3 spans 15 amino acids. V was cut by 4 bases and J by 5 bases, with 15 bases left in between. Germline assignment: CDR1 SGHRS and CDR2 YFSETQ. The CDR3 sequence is CASSLQGIPNEKLFF. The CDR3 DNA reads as TGCGCCAGCAGCCTCCAGGGGATCCCAAATGAAAAACTGTTTTTT. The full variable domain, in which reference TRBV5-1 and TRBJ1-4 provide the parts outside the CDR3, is KAGVTQTPRYLIKTRGQQVTLSCSPISGHRSVSWYQQTPGQGLQFLFEYFSETQRNKGNFPGRFSGRQFSNSRSEMNVSTLELGDSALYLCASSLQGIPNEKLFFGSGTQLSVL.

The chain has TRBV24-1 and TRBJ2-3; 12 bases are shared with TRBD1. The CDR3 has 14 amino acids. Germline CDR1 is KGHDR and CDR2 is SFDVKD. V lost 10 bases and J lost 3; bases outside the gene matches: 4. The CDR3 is CATAGQGATDTQYF. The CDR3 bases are TGTGCCACAGCGGGACAGGGGGCAACAGATACGCAGTATTTT.

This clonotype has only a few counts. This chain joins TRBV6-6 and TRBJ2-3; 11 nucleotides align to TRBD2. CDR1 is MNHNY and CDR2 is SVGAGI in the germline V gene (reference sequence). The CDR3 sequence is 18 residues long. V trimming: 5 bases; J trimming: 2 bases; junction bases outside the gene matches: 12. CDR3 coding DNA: TGTGCCAGCAGTCGAGCGGGGCTTAGCGGGGGGGCCACAGATACGCAGTATTTT. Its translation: CASSRAGLSGGATDTQYF.

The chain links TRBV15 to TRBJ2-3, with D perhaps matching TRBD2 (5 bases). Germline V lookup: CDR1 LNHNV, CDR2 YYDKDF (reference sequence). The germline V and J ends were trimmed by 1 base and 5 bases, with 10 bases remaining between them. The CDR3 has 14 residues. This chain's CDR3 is CATSRVGEGDTQYF. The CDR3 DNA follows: TGTGCCACCAGCAGAGTGGGTGAGGGAGATACGCAGTATTTT.

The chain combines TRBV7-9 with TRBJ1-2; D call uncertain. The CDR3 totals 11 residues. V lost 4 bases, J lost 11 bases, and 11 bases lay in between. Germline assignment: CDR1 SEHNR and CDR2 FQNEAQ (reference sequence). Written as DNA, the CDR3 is TGTGCCAGCAGCTCCATACCGGTGTACACCTTC. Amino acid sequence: CASSSIPVYTF. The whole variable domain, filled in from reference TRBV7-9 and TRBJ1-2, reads DTGVSQNPRHKITKRGQNVTFRCDPISEHNRLYWYRQTLGQGPEFLTYFQNEAQLEKSRLLSDRFSAERPKGSFSTLEIQRTEQGDSAMYLCASSSIPVYTFGSGTRLTVV.

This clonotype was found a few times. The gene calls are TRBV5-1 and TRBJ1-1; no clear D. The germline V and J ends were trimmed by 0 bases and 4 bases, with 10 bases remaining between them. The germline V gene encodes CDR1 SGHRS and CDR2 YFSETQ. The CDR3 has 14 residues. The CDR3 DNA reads TGCGCCAGCAGCTTGGACATGGGGTCCACTGAAGCTTTCTTT. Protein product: CASSLDMGSTEAFF.

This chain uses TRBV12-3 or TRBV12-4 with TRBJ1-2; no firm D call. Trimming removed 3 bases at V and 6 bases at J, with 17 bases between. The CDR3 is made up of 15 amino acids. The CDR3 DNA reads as TGTGCCAGCAGTTTGGGTGGGGATTTCGAACATGGCTACACCTTC. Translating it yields CASSLGGDFEHGYTF.

The CDR3 loop is CASSQGQAPYEQYF. For the CDR3, the DNA is TGTGCCAGCAGTCAGGGACAGGCTCCTTACGAGCAGTACTTC. The chain joins TRBV12-3 or TRBV12-4 to TRBJ2-7, with 8 bases fitting TRBD1. The CDR3 sequence is 14 residues long. Germline trimming cut 5 bases from V and 4 bases from J; bases unmatched to any gene: 7.

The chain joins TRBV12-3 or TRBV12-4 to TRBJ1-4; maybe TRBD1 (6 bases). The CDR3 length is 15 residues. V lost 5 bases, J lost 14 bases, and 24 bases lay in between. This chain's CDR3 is CASSQKGGPRVALFF. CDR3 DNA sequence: TGTGCCAGCAGTCAGAAGGGGGGTCCCAGAGTGGCCCTGTTTTTT.

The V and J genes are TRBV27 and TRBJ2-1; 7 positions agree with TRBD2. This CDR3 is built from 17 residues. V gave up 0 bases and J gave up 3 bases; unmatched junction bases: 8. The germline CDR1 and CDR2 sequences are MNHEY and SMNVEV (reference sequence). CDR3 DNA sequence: TGTGCCAGCAGTTTATCGATGCTAGCGGAATACTACAATGAGCAGTTCTTC. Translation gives CASSLSMLAEYYNEQFF.

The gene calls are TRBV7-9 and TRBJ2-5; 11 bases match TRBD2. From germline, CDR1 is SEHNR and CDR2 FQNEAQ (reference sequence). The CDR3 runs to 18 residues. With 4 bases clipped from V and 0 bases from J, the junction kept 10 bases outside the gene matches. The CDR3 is CASSSSSSGGRYQETQYF. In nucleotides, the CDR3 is TGTGCCAGCAGCTCATCCTCTAGCGGGGGGCGCTACCAAGAGACCCAGTACTTC.

For the CDR3, the DNA is TGTGCCATCAGTGAGGGAACAGGAGGGGGGGAGACCCAGTACTTC. It specifies CAISEGTGGGETQYF. The chain carries TRBV10-3 and TRBJ2-5, with D perhaps assigned TRBD1 or TRBD2 (6 bases each). Germline CDR1 and CDR2: ENHRY and SYGVKD. Trimming shortened V by 2 bases and J by 5 bases, and 15 bases separated the two germline ends. This CDR3 region has 15 residues.

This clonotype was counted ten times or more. The chain's CDR3 is CASSSQGNEQFF. CDR3 DNA sequence: TGTGCCAGCAGCTCGCAGGGCAATGAGCAGTTCTTC. The chain joins TRBV7-9 to TRBJ2-1, with D possibly matching TRBD1 (5 bases). This CDR3 is 12 amino acids long. Germline CDR1 SEHNR, CDR2 FQNEAQ (reference sequence). Trimming cost V 4 bases and J 6 bases, with 7 bases left between them.